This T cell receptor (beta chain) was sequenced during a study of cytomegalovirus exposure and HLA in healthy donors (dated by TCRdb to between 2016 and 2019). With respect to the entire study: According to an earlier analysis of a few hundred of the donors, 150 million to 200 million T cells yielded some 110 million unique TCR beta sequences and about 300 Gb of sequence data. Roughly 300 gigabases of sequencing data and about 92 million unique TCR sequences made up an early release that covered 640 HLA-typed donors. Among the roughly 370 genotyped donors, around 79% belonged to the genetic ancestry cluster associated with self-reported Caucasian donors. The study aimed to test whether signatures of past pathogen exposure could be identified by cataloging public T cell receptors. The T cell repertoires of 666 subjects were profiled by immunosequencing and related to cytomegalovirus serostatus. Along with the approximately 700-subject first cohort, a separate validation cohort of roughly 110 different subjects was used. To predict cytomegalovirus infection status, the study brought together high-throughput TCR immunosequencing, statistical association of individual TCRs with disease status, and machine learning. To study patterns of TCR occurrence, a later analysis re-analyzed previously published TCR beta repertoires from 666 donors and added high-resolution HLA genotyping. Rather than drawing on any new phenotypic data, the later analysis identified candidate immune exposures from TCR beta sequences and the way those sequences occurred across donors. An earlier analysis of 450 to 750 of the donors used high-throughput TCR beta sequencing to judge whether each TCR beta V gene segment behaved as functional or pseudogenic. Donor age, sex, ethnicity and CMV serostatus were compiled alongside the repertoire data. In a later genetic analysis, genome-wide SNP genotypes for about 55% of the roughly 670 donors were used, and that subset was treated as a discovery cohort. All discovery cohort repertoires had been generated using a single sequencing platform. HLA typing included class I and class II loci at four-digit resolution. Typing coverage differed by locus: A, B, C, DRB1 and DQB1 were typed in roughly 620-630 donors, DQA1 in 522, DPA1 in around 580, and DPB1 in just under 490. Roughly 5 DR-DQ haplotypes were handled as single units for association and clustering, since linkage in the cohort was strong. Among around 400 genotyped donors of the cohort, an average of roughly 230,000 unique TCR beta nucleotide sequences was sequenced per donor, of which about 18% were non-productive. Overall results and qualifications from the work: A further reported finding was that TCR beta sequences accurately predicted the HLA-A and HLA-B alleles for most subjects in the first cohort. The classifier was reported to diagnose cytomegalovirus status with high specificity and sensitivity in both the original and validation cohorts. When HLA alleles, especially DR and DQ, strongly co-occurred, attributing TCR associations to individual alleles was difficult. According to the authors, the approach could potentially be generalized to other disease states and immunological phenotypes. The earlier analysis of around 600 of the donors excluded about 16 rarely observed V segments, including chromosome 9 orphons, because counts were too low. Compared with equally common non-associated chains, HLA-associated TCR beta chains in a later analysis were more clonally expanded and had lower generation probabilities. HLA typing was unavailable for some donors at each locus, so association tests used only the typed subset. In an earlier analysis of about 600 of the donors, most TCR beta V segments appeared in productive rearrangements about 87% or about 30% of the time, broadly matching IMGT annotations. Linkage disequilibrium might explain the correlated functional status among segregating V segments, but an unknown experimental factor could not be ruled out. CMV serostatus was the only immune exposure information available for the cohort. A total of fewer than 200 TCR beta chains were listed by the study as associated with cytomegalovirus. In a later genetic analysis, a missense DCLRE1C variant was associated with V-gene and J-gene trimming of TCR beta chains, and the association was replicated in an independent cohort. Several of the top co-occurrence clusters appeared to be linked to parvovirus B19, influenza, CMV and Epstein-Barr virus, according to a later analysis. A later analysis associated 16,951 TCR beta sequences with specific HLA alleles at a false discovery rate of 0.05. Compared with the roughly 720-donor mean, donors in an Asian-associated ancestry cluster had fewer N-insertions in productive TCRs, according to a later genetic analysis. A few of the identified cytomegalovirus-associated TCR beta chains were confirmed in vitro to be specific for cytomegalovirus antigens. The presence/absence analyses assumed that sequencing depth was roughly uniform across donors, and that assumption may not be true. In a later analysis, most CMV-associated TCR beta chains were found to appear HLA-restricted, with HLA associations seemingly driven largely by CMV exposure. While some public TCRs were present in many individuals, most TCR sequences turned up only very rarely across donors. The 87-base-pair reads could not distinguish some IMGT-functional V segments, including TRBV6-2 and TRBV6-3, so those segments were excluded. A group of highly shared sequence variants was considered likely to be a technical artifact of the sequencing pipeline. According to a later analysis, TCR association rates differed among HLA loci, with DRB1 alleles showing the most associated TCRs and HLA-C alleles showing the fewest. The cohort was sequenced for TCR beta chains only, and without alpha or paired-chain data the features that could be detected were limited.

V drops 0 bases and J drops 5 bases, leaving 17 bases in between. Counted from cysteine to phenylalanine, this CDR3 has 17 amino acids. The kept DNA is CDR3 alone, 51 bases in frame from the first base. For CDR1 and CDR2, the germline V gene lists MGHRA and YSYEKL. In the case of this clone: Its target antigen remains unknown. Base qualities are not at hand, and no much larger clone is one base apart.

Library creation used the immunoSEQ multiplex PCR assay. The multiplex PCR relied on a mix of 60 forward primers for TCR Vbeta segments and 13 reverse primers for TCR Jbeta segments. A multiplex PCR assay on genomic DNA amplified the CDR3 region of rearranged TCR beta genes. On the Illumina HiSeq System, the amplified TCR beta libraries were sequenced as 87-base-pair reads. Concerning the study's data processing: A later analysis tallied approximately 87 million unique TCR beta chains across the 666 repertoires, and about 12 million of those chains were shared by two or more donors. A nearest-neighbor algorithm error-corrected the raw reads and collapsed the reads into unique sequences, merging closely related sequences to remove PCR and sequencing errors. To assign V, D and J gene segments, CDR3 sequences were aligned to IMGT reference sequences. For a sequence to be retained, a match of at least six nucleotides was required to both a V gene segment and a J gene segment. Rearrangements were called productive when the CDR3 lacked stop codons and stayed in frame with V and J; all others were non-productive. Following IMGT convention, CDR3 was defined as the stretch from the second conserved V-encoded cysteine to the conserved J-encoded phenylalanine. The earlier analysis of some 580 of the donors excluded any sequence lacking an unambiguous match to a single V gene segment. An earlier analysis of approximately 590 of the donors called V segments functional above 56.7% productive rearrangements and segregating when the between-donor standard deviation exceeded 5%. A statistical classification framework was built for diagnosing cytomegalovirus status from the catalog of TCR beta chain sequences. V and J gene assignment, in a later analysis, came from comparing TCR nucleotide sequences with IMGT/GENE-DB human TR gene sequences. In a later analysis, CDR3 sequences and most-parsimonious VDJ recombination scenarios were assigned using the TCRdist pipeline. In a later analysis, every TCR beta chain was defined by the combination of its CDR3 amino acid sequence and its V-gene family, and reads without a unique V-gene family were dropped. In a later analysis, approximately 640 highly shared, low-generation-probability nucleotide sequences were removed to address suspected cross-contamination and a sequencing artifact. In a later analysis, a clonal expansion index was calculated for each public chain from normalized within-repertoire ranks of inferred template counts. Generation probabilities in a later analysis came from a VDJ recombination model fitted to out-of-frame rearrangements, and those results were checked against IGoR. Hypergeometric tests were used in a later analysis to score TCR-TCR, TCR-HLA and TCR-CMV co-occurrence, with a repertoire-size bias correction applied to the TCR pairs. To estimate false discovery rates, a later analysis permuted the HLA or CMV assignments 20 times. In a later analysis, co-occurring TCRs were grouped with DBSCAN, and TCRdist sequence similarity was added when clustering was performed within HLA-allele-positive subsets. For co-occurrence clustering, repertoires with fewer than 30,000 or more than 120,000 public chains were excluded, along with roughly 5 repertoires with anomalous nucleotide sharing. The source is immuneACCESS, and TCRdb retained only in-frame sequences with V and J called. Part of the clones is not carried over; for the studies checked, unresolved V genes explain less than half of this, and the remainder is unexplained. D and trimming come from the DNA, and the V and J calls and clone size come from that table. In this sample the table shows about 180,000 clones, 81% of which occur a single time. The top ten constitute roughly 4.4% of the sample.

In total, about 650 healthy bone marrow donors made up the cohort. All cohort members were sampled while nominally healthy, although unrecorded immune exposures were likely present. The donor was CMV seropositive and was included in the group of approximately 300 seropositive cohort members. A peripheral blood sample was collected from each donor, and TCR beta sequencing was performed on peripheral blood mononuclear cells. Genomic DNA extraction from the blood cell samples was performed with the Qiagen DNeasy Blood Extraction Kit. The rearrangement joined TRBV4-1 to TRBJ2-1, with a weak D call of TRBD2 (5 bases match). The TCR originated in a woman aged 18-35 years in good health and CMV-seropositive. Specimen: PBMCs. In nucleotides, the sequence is TGCGCCAGCAGCCAAGATTTCCCCCGGGAAGACCACAATGAGCAGTTCTTC. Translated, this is CASSQDFPREDHNEQFF.